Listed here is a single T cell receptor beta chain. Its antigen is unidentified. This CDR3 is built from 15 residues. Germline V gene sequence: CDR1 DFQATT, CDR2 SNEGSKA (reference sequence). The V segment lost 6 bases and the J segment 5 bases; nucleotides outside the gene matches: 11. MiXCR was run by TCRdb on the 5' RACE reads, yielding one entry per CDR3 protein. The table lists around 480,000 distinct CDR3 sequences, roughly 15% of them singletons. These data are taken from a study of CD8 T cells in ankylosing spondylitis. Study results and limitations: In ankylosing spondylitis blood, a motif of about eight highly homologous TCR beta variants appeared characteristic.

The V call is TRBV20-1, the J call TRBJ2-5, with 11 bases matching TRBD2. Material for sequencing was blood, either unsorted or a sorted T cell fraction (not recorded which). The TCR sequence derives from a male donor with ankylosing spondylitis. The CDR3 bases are TGCAGTGCCCTCCCACTAGCGGGAGCTCGGGAGACCCAGTACTTC. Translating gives CSALPLAGARETQYF.